The sample holds a few counts of the clone carrying this T cell receptor beta chain. Its specificity is not known. Expressed TCRB transcripts were sequenced, since all the RNA that had been isolated was reverse transcribed. The study sequenced naive, central memory and regulatory T cell samples to an average of roughly 3.4 million reads. Profiled with immunoSEQ multiplex PCR; TCRdb holds only in-frame clones, not every one. The table records around 150,000 clones, about 63% of them present only once. Sorting with CD45RO/CCR7/CD25/CD127/CD95/CD27 yielded naive, central memory, regulatory and stem-like memory CD4+ cells. Without exception, sorted populations had purity beyond 95%. This sample stems from a study of beta chain features in type 1 diabetes. The germline V and J ends were trimmed by 1 base and 4 bases, with 22 bases remaining between them. The CDR3 has 18 residues. CDR1 and CDR2 from the germline V gene are SGHVS and FNYEAQ.

Study-level results: Shorter TCRB CDR3s, moderately but significantly so, were found in Type 1 diabetes patients in all four CD4+ subsets. Because the template was cDNA, high-expressing cells might be over-represented.

This clonotype was obtained from a man aged 25 to 40 with type 1 diabetes. The V gene is TRBV7-6, the J gene TRBJ2-5; TRBD2 is a possible D gene (6 bases). The source material was naive CD4+ T cells from blood. The CDR3 DNA follows: TGTGCCAGCAGCTTAGTTCGCCAGCGGGTCCTCCGGGGAGAGACCCAGTACTTC. This codes for CASSLVRQRVLRGETQYF.